One and the same sample provided the 26 T cell receptor beta chains below, sequenced in a study of long-term antiretroviral therapy in people with HIV. Running of the v3.0 immunoSEQ assay took place at survey level. Profiling relied on immunoSEQ multiplex PCR, and the TCRdb table lists in-frame clones only, not all of them. The sample includes over 30,000 clones, roughly 98% of them seen just once. The sample consisted of unsorted PBMCs, taken 7.6 years after starting antiretroviral therapy. These receptors were obtained from a young man with HIV.

V gene TRBV6-6 combines with J gene TRBJ1-2; no definite D call. V was cut by 0 bases and J by 6 bases, with 5 bases left in between. CDR1 and CDR2 from the germline V gene are MNHNY and SVGAGI (reference sequence). The CDR3 is 12 residues long. The CDR3 protein is CASSYSNDGYTF. CDR3 in DNA: TGTGCCAGCAGTTACTCGAATGATGGCTACACCTTC.

V gene TRBV7-9 combines with J gene TRBJ2-1, with D perhaps given as TRBD1 or TRBD2 (6 bases each). The ends were cut back, 10 bases at V and 10 bases at J, with 14 bases in the middle. This CDR3 has 11 residues. Per the germline V gene, CDR1 is SEHNR and CDR2 is FQNEAQ (reference sequence). CDR3 in amino acids: CAITRGDEQFF. DNA for the CDR3: TGTGCCATAACTAGGGGGGACGAGCAGTTCTTC.

This sequence joins TRBV2 and TRBJ2-7; the match to TRBD2 covers 11 bases. The CDR3 totals 14 residues. Germline CDR1 and CDR2: SNHLY and FYNNEI. V trimming: 7 bases; J trimming: 11 bases; junction bases outside the gene matches: 13. The CDR3 nucleotides are TGTGCCAGCACGGTTGGTACTAGCGGGAGACAGAAGTACTTC. Protein: CASTVGTSGRQKYF. Combining the CDR3 with reference TRBV2 and TRBJ2-7 gives the whole variable domain EPEVTQTPSHQVTQMGQEVILRCVPISNHLYFYWYRQILGQKVEFLVSFYNNEISEKSEIFDDQFSVERPDGSNFTLKIRSTKLEDSAMYFCASTVGTSGRQKYFGPGTRLTVT.

This sequence joins TRBV4-3 and TRBJ2-1; the match to TRBD2 covers 8 bases. J was trimmed by 6 bases and V by 0 bases; bases with no gene match: 10. This CDR3 spans 17 amino acids. CDR1 is LGHNA, CDR2 YSLEER, per germline. DNA of the CDR3: TGCGCCAGCAGCCAAGATTCGGCATCTAGCGGGCCCAATGAGCAGTTCTTC. It encodes CASSQDSASSGPNEQFF.

The V call is TRBV9, the J call TRBJ2-5; D is perhaps TRBD2 (5 bases). CDR3 length: 15 residues. V lost 2 bases, J lost 3 bases, and 14 bases lay in between. CDR1 SGDLS and CDR2 YYNGEE come from the germline V gene. CDR3 region: CASSVFGSEEETQYF. CDR3 nucleotide sequence: TGTGCCAGCAGCGTGTTTGGTAGCGAGGAAGAGACCCAGTACTTC.

V gene TRBV27 combines with J gene TRBJ2-7, with D perhaps matching TRBD1 (6 bases). Per the germline V gene, CDR1 is MNHEY and CDR2 is SMNVEV (reference sequence). The CDR3 loop spans 16 amino acids. Trimming pared 5 bases from V and 0 bases from J, leaving 17 bases between. DNA of the CDR3: TGTGCCAGCAGTCTAAGGGGGACACCATTCTCCTACGAGCAGTACTTC. It codes for CASSLRGTPFSYEQYF.

This clone was detected only once. J is TRBJ2-7 and V is TRBV7-9, with TRBD2 matching 8 bases. V was clipped by 1 base and J by 5 bases; unmatched bases: 10. The CDR3 runs to 16 residues. Germline values: CDR1 SEHNR, CDR2 FQNEAQ (reference sequence). CDR3 in DNA: TGTGCCAGCAGCTTAGGGACTAGCCAAAAACTCCACGAGCAGTACTTC. Translated, it gives CASSLGTSQKLHEQYF.

The V and J genes are TRBV11-2 and TRBJ1-1; D is undetermined. Trimming removed 0 bases from V and 5 bases from J, with 7 bases in between. The CDR3 totals 13 residues. Germline V gene sequence: CDR1 SGHAT, CDR2 FQNNGV. In nucleotides, the CDR3 is TGTGCCAGCAGCTTAGATCGGCAGACTGAAGCTTTCTTT. Translating it yields CASSLDRQTEAFF.

The gene calls are TRBV2 and TRBJ2-1; 14 bases agree with TRBD2. The CDR3 has 16 residues. Germline trimming cut 6 bases from V and 4 bases from J; bases unmatched to any gene: 5. Looked up from germline, CDR1 is SNHLY and CDR2 is FYNNEI. DNA of the CDR3: TGTGCCAGCAGCCGGGGACTAGCGGGGGAATACAATGAGCAGTTCTTC. Protein: CASSRGLAGEYNEQFF.

V gene TRBV5-4 combines with J gene TRBJ2-5; 8 nucleotides match TRBD1. The CDR3 length is 14 residues. J was trimmed by 5 bases and V by 0 bases; bases with no gene match: 3. The germline CDR1 and CDR2 sequences are SGHNT and YYREEE (reference sequence). The CDR3 loop is CASSLGRTGETQYF. The CDR3 DNA reads TGTGCCAGCAGCTTGGGGAGGACAGGGGAGACCCAGTACTTC.

The CDR3 sequence is CASSQGGGGVNTEAFF. Written as DNA, the CDR3 is TGTGCCAGCAGCCAAGGGGGGGGCGGCGTGAACACTGAAGCTTTCTTT. The chain joins TRBV14 to TRBJ1-1, with TRBD1 as a possible D gene (6 bases). Germline V gene lookup returns CDR1 SGHDN and CDR2 FVKESK. This CDR3 spans 16 amino acids. The germline V and J ends were trimmed by 1 base and 0 bases, with 12 bases remaining between them.

This chain links TRBV7-2 with TRBJ2-1; D possibly corresponds to TRBD2 (6 bases). Germline CDR1 and CDR2: SGHTA and FQGNSA. The CDR3 totals 14 residues. V was shortened by 3 bases and J by 10 bases, with 16 bases between the two germline ends. The CDR3: CASSFSGQTREQFF. The CDR3 bases are TGTGCCAGCAGCTTCAGCGGGCAAACCCGAGAGCAGTTCTTC.

J is TRBJ1-1 and V is TRBV7-3, with D perhaps TRBD1 (5 bases). Per the germline V gene, CDR1 is SGHTA and CDR2 is FQGTGA. The V end lost 5 bases, the J end lost 1 base, and 8 bases lay between the germline ends. The CDR3 totals 13 residues. The CDR3 loop is CASSLRGNTEAFF. The CDR3 DNA sequence: TGTGCCAGCAGCCTAAGGGGGAACACTGAAGCTTTCTTT. Variable domain in full (rest from reference TRBV7-3 and TRBJ1-1): GAGVSQTPSNKVTEKGKYVELRCDPISGHTALYWYRQSLGQGPEFLIYFQGTGAADDSGLPNDRFFAVRPEGSVSTLKIQRTERGDSAVYLCASSLRGNTEAFFGQGTRLTVV.

In regard to this clone: Germline and junction disagree at one end, which may indicate a read error. The chain joins TRBV5-4 to TRBJ2-1; D gene unclear. The CDR3 length is 12 residues. Germline CDR1 is SGHNT and CDR2 is YYREEE (reference sequence). CDR3 in DNA: TGTGCCAGCAGTTTGGACCACAGTGAGCAGTTCTTC. Protein product: CASSLDHSEQFF.

V and J are TRBV9 and TRBJ2-7, with 8 bases identical to TRBD1. Germline-derived CDR1 and CDR2 are SGDLS and YYNGEE. This CDR3 has 15 residues. With 3 bases clipped from V and 4 bases from J, the junction kept 9 bases outside the gene matches. The CDR3 bases are TGTGCCAGCAGCGGGATGTCAGGGGGCCCTTACGAGCAGTACTTC. It translates to CASSGMSGGPYEQYF. The entire variable domain, with the rest obtained from reference TRBV9 and TRBJ2-7, is as follows: DSGVTQTPKHLITATGQRVTLRCSPRSGDLSVYWYQQSLDQGLQFLIQYYNGEERAKGNILERFSAQQFPDLHSELNLSSLELGDSALYFCASSGMSGGPYEQYFGPGTRLTVT.

The rearrangement links TRBV5-4 to TRBJ1-6; D ambiguous. V was shortened by 7 bases and J by 4 bases, with 12 bases between the two germline ends. Germline V CDR1 and CDR2: SGHNT, YYREEE (reference sequence). This CDR3 has 14 amino acids. The CDR3, as DNA: TGTGCCAGCGCCACCGGGGTTTATAATTCACCCCTCCACTTT. Residues: CASATGVYNSPLHF.

The chain combines TRBV4-3 with TRBJ2-7; TRBD1 might be the D (6 bases). CDR3 length: 16 residues. Trimming shortened V by 3 bases and J by 0 bases, and 15 bases separated the two germline ends. CDR1 and CDR2 from the germline V gene are LGHNA and YSLEER. The CDR3: CASSHAQGEASYEQYF. CDR3 coding DNA: TGCGCCAGCAGCCATGCACAGGGAGAAGCCTCCTACGAGCAGTACTTC.

The rearrangement joins TRBV5-8 to TRBJ2-1; D gene unclear. Germline V gene sequence: CDR1 SGHTS, CDR2 YDEGEE. V was trimmed by 2 bases and J by 6 bases, leaving 15 bases between them. CDR3 length: 15 amino acids. Written as DNA, the CDR3 is TGTGCCAGCAGCTTCCTCTCGCCTAGTGGCAATGAGCAGTTCTTC. It specifies CASSFLSPSGNEQFF.

The chain is built from TRBV4-1 and TRBJ2-7; 7 bases align to TRBD1. This CDR3 is built from 13 residues. CDR1 and CDR2 from the germline V gene are MGHRA and YSYEKL. With V trimmed by 4 bases and J by 3 bases, 3 bases remained unmatched. Here the CDR3 reads CASSRGTDYEQYF. CDR3 DNA: TGCGCCAGCAGCCGTGGGACAGACTACGAGCAGTACTTC.

The chain combines TRBV5-4 with TRBJ2-1, with 9 positions matching TRBD2. The CDR3 runs 20 residues. J lost 4 bases, V lost 4 bases, and 21 bases had no gene match. Germline-derived CDR1 and CDR2 are SGHNT and YYREEE (reference sequence). The CDR3 nucleotides read TGTGCCAGCAGCCCTGTGTCGAGGGCCAGCGGGAGGACTCTTTACAATGAGCAGTTCTTC. Encoded protein: CASSPVSRASGRTLYNEQFF.

This chain joins TRBV6-5 and TRBJ1-3; D call uncertain. Germline V gives CDR1 MNHEY, CDR2 SVGAGI. The ends were cut back, 5 bases at V and 3 bases at J, with 14 bases in the middle. The CDR3 extends over 15 amino acids. The CDR3 DNA reads TGTGCCAGCAGTCCGCAGTGGGGTCGTGGAAACACCATATATTTT. Translating it yields CASSPQWGRGNTIYF.

The V gene is TRBV7-8, the J gene TRBJ1-5, with a weak D call TRBD1 (6 bases). The CDR3 is made up of 16 amino acids. Per germline, CDR1 SGHVS and CDR2 FQNEAQ. The V end lost 1 base, the J end lost 1 base, and 11 bases lay between the germline ends. The CDR3 nucleotides are TGTGCCAGCAGCTTAGAAACAGGGTTGAGCAATCAGCCCCAGCATTTT. Its translation is CASSLETGLSNQPQHF.

This clone was detected only once. J is TRBJ1-1 and V is TRBV4-3; D is undetermined. The V gene's germline CDR1 is LGHNA and CDR2 YSLEER. The V gene lost 4 bases and the J gene lost 5 bases, with 14 bases spanning the gap. The CDR3 has 14 amino acids. In nucleotides, the CDR3 is TGCGCCAGCAGCCCTAGAGTCGTGGAGACTGAAGCTTTCTTT. As protein: CASSPRVVETEAFF.

The gene calls are TRBV9 and TRBJ2-5; TRBD2 matches at 8 bases. Per the germline V gene, CDR1 is SGDLS and CDR2 is YYNGEE. V shed 2 bases, J shed 1 base, and the junction held 1 base outside the gene matches. The CDR3 length is 14 residues. CDR3 sequence reads: CASSVSGAQETQYF. For the CDR3, the DNA is TGTGCCAGCAGCGTTAGCGGGGCCCAAGAGACCCAGTACTTC.

The chain links TRBV6-6 to TRBJ2-7; D gene unclear. The CDR3 has 16 amino acids. The germline V gene has CDR1 MNHNY and CDR2 SVGAGI (reference sequence). The V gene lost 0 bases and the J gene lost 7 bases, with 19 bases spanning the gap. The CDR3 DNA is TGTGCCAGCAGTTACTCGATTGGTAAGACCTATCGTGAGCAGTACTTC. This encodes CASSYSIGKTYREQYF.

V gene TRBV5-4 combines with J gene TRBJ2-1; no clear D gene. The CDR3 sequence is 14 residues long. Trimming removed 4 bases at V and 2 bases at J, with 10 bases between. Germline lookup yields CDR1 SGHNT and CDR2 YYREEE (reference sequence). The CDR3 loop is CASSILGTYNEQFF. As DNA, the CDR3 is TGTGCCAGCAGCATTCTAGGCACCTACAATGAGCAGTTCTTC.